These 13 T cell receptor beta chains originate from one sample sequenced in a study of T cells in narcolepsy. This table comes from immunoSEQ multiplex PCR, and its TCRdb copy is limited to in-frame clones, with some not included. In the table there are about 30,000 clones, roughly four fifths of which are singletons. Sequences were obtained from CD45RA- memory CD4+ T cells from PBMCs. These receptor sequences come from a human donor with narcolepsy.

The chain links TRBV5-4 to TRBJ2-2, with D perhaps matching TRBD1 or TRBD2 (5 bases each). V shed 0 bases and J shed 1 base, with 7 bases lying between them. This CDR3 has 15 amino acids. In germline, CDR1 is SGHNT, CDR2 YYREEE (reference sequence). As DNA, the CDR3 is TGTGCCAGCAGCTTGGCGGGGCTGAACACCGGGGAGCTGTTTTTT. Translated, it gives CASSLAGLNTGELFF. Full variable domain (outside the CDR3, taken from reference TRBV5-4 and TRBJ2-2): ETGVTQSPTHLIKTRGQQVTLRCSSQSGHNTVSWYQQALGQGPQFIFQYYREEENGRGNFPPRFSGLQFPNYSSELNVNALELDDSALYLCASSLAGLNTGELFFGEGSRLTVL.

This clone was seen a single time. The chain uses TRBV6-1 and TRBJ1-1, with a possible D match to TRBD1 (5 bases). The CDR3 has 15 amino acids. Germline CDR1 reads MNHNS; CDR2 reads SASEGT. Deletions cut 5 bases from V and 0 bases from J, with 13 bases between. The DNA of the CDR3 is TGTGCCAGCAGTCACAGGACACTCATGAACACTGAAGCTTTCTTT. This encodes CASSHRTLMNTEAFF.

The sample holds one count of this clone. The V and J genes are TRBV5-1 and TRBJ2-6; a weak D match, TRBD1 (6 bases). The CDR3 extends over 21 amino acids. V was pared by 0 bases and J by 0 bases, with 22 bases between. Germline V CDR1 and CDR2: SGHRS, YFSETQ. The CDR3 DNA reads TGCGCCAGCAGCTTGGTTAGGGTTGGAGCAGGGGAAAACTCTGGGGCCAACGTCCTGACTTTC. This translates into CASSLVRVGAGENSGANVLTF. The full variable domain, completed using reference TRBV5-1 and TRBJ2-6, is KAGVTQTPRYLIKTRGQQVTLSCSPISGHRSVSWYQQTPGQGLQFLFEYFSETQRNKGNFPGRFSGRQFSNSRSEMNVSTLELGDSALYLCASSLVRVGAGENSGANVLTFGAGSRLTVL.

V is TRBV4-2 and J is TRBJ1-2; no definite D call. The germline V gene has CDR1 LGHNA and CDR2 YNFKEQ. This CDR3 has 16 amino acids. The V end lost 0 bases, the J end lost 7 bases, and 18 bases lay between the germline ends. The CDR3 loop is CASSQDRPAQSGGYTF. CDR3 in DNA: TGTGCCAGCAGCCAAGATAGACCAGCCCAGTCAGGTGGCTACACCTTC.

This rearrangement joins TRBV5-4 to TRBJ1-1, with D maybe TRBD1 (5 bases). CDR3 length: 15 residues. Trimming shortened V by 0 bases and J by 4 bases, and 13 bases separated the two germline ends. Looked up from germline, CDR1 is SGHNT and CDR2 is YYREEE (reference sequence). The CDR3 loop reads CASSLVSQGGTEAFF. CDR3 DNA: TGTGCCAGCAGCTTGGTCTCCCAGGGTGGCACTGAAGCTTTCTTT.

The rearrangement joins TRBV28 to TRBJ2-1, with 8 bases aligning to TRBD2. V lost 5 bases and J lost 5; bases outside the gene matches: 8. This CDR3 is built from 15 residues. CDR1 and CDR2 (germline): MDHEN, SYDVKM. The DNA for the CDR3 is TGTGCCAGCAGTCCCTCCGGGACTAGTAACAATGAGCAGTTCTTC. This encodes CASSPSGTSNNEQFF.

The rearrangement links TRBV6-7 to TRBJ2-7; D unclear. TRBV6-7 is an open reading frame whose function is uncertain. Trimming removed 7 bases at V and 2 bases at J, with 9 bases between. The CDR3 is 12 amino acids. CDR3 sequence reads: CASTLSPYEQYF. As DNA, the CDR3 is TGTGCCAGCACCCTAAGCCCCTACGAGCAGTACTTC.

CDR3 region: CATSTGASSYEQYF. Here the CDR3 DNA reads TGTGCGACCTCTACGGGAGCCAGCTCCTACGAGCAGTACTTC. The rearrangement joins TRBV7-9 to TRBJ2-7; TRBD2 might be the D (6 bases). Germline CDR1 and CDR2: SEHNR and FQNEAQ (reference sequence). CDR3 length equals 14 residues.

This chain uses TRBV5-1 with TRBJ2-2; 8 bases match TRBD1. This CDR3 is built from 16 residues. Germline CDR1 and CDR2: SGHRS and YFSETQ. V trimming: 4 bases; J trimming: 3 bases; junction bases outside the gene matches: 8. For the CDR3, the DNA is TGCGCCAGCAGCCCCCAGGACAGGGTTTACACCGGGGAGCTGTTTTTT. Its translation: CASSPQDRVYTGELFF.

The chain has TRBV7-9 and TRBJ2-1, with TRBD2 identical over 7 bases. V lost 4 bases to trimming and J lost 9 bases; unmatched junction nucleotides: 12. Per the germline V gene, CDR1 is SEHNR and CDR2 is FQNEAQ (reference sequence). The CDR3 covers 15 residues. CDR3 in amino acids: CASSSSMTSPSEQFF. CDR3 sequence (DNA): TGTGCCAGCAGCTCAAGCATGACTAGCCCCAGTGAGCAGTTCTTC.

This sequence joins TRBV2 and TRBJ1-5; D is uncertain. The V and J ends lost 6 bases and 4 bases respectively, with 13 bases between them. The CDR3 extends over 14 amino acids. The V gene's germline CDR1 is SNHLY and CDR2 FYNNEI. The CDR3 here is CASRKGIFNQPQHF. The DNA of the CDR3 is TGTGCCAGCAGGAAAGGGATCTTTAATCAGCCCCAGCATTTT.

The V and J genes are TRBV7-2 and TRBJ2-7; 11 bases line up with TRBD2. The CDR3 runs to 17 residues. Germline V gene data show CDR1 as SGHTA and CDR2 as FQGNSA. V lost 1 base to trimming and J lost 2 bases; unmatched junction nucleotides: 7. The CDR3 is CASSLEASGGTAYEQYF. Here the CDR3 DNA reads TGTGCCAGCAGCTTAGAAGCTAGCGGGGGGACGGCCTACGAGCAGTACTTC.

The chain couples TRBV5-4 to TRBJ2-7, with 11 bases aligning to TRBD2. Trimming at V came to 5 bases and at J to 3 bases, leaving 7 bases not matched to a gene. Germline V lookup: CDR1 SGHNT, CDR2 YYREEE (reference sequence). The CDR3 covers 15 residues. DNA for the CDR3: TGTGCCAGCAGTTTTACTAGCGGGAGCTACTACGAGCAGTACTTC. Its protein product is CASSFTSGSYYEQYF.